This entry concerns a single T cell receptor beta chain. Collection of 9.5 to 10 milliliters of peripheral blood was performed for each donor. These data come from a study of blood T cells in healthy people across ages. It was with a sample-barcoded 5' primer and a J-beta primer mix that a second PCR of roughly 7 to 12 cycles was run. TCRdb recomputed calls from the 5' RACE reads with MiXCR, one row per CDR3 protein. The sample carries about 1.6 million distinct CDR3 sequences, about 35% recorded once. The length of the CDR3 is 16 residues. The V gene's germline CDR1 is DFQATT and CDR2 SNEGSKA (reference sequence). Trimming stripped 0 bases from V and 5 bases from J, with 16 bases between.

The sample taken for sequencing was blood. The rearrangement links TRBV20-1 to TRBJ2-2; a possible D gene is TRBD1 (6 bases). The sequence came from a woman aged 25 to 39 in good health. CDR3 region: CSARDSWGPGTGELFF. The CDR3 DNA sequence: TGCAGTGCTAGAGATAGTTGGGGGCCCGGAACCGGGGAGCTGTTTTTT.